Below are 6 T cell receptor beta chains sequenced from a single sample in a study of liver allograft versus peripheral blood T cells. Study background: Transplanted-liver and recipient peripheral blood T cell receptor repertoires were compared.

One entry per CDR3 protein results from TCRdb running MiXCR on the reads. Among more than 1,500 distinct CDR3 sequences, approximately 15% were seen once, and the ten largest hold about 9.6%. These receptors originate from a human patient who had a liver transplant. Some T cells may be transferred from the graft donor.

This clonotype was picked up a small number of times. The chain has TRBV2 and TRBJ2-7; 8 bases are shared with TRBD1. This CDR3 is 12 amino acids long. Per germline, CDR1 SNHLY and CDR2 FYNNEI. The V and J ends lost 9 bases and 4 bases, in that order; junction bases with no gene match: 5. The CDR3: CARDRDGYEQYF. CDR3 DNA sequence: TGTGCCAGGGACAGGGACGGGTACGAGCAGTACTTC.

Sample share makes this clonotype medium-sized (0.01 to 0.1%). CDR3 in amino acids: CASSPPGLAGRTDTQYF. The DNA for the CDR3 is TGTGCCAGCTCACCCCCGGGACTAGCGGGGCGCACAGATACGCAGTATTTT. The V and J genes are TRBV18 and TRBJ2-3, with 13 bases matching TRBD2. CDR1 KGHSH and CDR2 LQKENI come from the germline V gene. V trimming: 3 bases; J trimming: 1 base; junction bases outside the gene matches: 4. The CDR3 spans 17 residues.

Within the sample, this clonotype is medium-sized (0.01 to 0.1%). The chain has TRBV6-1 and TRBJ1-5; D is possibly TRBD1 (5 bases). This CDR3 region has 14 residues. In germline, CDR1 is MNHNS, CDR2 SASEGT. Trimming stripped 6 bases from V and 0 bases from J, with 9 bases between. CDR3 protein: CASSGHLSNQPQHF. As DNA, the CDR3 is TGTGCCAGCAGCGGACATCTTAGCAATCAGCCCCAGCATTTT.

Relative to its sample, this clonotype is large. CDR3 loop: CASSLDRAGELFF. The CDR3 coding sequence is TGTGCCAGCAGTCTCGACAGGGCCGGGGAGCTGTTTTTT. The chain links TRBV12-3 or TRBV12-4 to TRBJ2-2, with 7 bases fitting TRBD1. This CDR3 region has 13 residues. V lost 5 bases and J lost 6; bases outside the gene matches: 3.

The chain employs TRBV19 and TRBJ1-1; TRBD1 matches at 7 bases. CDR1 and CDR2 (germline): LNHDA, SQIVND (reference sequence). The CDR3 has 13 amino acids. With V trimmed by 9 bases and J by 7 bases, 11 bases remained unmatched. The CDR3 DNA follows: TGTGCCAGCGGAGGGACAGCCCTTAATGAAGCTTTCTTT. This codes for CASGGTALNEAFF.

This clonotype is labeled medium-sized. For the CDR3, the DNA is TGTGCCAGCAGTTATTTGGACACGCCGAGCTCCTACGAGCAGTACTTC. Encoded protein: CASSYLDTPSSYEQYF. The chain uses TRBV6-2 or TRBV6-3 and TRBJ2-7; D perhaps matches TRBD1 (5 bases). V lost 3 bases to trimming and J lost 0 bases, with 15 bases between them. Germline V lookup: CDR1 MNHEY, CDR2 SVGEGT. The CDR3 is made up of 16 amino acids.